This T cell receptor (beta chain) was recorded in a study of T cells in Graves' hyperthyroidism and ophthalmopathy (dated by TCRdb to about 2019). At the level of the whole study: A discovery cohort of about a hundred patients, fewer than 50 with Graves' ophthalmopathy and about 58 with stable Graves' hyperthyroidism, was used to find distinguishing TCR V-J signatures. Whether ophthalmopathy could be predicted prospectively was tested in an independent validation cohort made up of 18 hyperthyroidism patients plus 17 patients who later progressed to ophthalmopathy. In roughly six Graves' hyperthyroidism patients, the study also compared T-cell repertoires from thyroid tissue with T-cell repertoires from blood. The roughly 90 discovery patients were divided at random into training and test sets in a 7:3 ratio. After sampling, hyperthyroidism patients received methimazole starting at 30 mg daily, and ophthalmopathy patients received high-dose intravenous methylprednisolone. The paper describes TCR Vbeta CDR3 sequencing of around 140 peripheral blood samples, made up of 43 ophthalmopathy patients, 70 to 75 hyperthyroidism patients and 17 progressor patients. The full study reports these points: A 13 V-J signature model separated ophthalmopathy from stable hyperthyroidism, with around 90% sensitivity and around 84% specificity in cross-validation and 80%/75% in testing. In validation, the model predicted progression to ophthalmopathy a median of about 6.5 months before onset, with around 70% sensitivity and roughly 72% specificity. Sample size was not statistically predetermined, and blinding of investigators to group allocation was not performed. Most expanded thyroid clonotypes (frequency above 0.001) were also found in blood, which suggests that blood repertoires may mirror thyroid immune responses.

CDR1 and CDR2 are drawn from the germline V gene: SGHTA, FQGNSA. The junction shows trimming of 7 bases on V and 3 bases on J, plus 15 bases between the germline ends. The CDR3 holds 15 amino acids from the cysteine to the phenylalanine. The entry retains the CDR3 DNA only, 45 bases that are in frame from base 1. The TCR beta CDR3 regions were amplified from the RNA transcripts. The TCR CDR3 was subjected to a first round of RT-PCR using the HTBI primer set and the Qiagen OneStep RT-PCR kit. The libraries were constructed in a second round of multiplex PCR and then size-selected and purified. Libraries were sequenced paired-end with 100 bp reads on an Illumina HiSeq2000. In the original analysis: Raw data were processed with SOAPnuke, discarding reads with adapters, uncalled bases, mean Phred below 15, or no exact constant-primer or identifier match. COPE v1.2.5 was used to merge the high-quality paired reads, and each unique nucleotide sequence was defined as a clonotype. MiTCR v1.1 was used to align the clonotypes against IMGT TRBV, TRBD and TRBJ reference segments. The analysis included only V-J combinations with a frequency above 0.0001, which together covered approximately 99% of the repertoires. A TCS score was defined as the ratio between F50 (clonal expansion) and ExV (chaos), using BLOSUM62-based TCRdist between CDR3 peptides within each V-J. Welch's t-statistics and random forest reduced 450 to 600 V-J features to roughly 13, which were used in a naive Bayes classifier (R e1071). Through fastp at Q25 and MiXCR, TCRdb rebuilt clones from the public reads, retaining in-frame beta chains. Every distinct CDR3 protein forms one entry, paired with its most common genes and DNA. These V and J calls are TCRdb output, not the study's own analysis. In this sample the table shows about 560,000 distinct CDR3 sequences, around 45% of which occur a single time. The top ten constitute 8.2% of the sample.

Stable Graves' hyperthyroidism was defined as the absence of progression to ophthalmopathy over 18 months of follow-up. Hyperthyroidism patients were newly diagnosed, had a disease duration of under 2 months, and were aged 18 to 65 years. Any patient with an uncontrolled infection, another autoimmune disease, pregnancy or lactation was excluded. Clinical symptoms, serum thyroxine and TRAb, thyroid ultrasound, and orbital computed tomography formed the basis for the diagnoses. Total RNA was extracted with Trizol reagent, and quality was checked on an Agilent 2100 Bioanalyzer. This clonotype appeared a single time. This receptor's antigen is unknown. No much larger clone exists at a distance of one base, and base qualities are not known. A single read counts as weak evidence.

The V and J genes are TRBV7-2 and TRBJ1-4; TRBD1 might be the D gene, on 5 matching bases. The clonotype originates from a woman between 18 and 29 years old with Graves' hyperthyroidism. Donor details come from another sample of the same person, matched by shared clones. The sample taken for sequencing was peripheral blood or thyroid tissue (not recorded which). The DNA sequence follows: TGTGCCAGCAACCAGGTGGCAGGGCCTAATGAAAAACTGTTTTTT. Its translation is CASNQVAGPNEKLFF.